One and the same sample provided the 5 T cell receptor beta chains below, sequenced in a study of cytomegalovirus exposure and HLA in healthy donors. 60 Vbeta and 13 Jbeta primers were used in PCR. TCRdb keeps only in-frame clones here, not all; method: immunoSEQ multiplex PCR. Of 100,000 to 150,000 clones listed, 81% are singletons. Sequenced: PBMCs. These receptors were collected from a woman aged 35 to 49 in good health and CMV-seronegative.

In DNA form, the CDR3 reads TGTGCCAGCAGCTCAGGTGGCAGGCCAGATACGCAGTATTTT. This codes for CASSSGGRPDTQYF. This rearrangement joins TRBV11-2 to TRBJ2-3; D not certain. V lost 4 bases and J 4 bases, leaving 12 bases between the germline ends. There are 14 residues in the CDR3. CDR1 and CDR2 from the germline V gene are SGHAT and FQNNGV. Drawing the rest from reference TRBV11-2 and TRBJ2-3, the complete variable domain is EAGVAQSPRYKIIEKRQSVAFWCNPISGHATLYWYQQILGQGPKLLIQFQNNGVVDDSQLPKDRFSAERLKGVDSTLKIQPAKLEDSAVYLCASSSGGRPDTQYFGPGTRLTVL.

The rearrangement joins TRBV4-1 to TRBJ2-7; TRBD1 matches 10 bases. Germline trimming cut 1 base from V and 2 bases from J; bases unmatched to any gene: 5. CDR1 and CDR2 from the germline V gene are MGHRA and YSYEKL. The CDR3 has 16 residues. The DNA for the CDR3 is TGCGCCAGCAGCCAAGTCTTCGGGACAGGGGCCTACGAGCAGTACTTC. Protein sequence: CASSQVFGTGAYEQYF.

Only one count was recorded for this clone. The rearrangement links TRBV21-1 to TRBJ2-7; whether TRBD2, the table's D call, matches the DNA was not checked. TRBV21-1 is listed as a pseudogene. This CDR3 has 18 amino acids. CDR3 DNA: TGTGCCAGCAGCAAAGAGGCTAGCGGGAACACCCTCTCCTACGAGCAGTACTTC. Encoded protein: CASSKEASGNTLSYEQYF.

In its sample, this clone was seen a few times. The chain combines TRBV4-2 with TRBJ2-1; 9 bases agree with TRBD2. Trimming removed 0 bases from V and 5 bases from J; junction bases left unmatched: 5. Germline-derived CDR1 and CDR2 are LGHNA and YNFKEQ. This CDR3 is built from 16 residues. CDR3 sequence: CASSQDQAGGDNEQFF. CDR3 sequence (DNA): TGTGCCAGCAGCCAAGATCAAGCGGGGGGAGACAATGAGCAGTTCTTC.

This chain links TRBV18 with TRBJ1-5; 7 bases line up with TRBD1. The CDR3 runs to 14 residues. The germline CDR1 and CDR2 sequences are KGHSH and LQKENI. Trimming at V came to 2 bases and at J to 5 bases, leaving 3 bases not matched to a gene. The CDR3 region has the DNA TGTGCCAGCTCACCATCAACAGGGGATCAGCCCCAGCATTTT. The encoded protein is CASSPSTGDQPQHF.